Described below is a single T cell receptor (beta chain) sequence and its context. These data originate in a study of blood T cell repertoires in COVID-19. Turning to the study itself: Material from acute and convalescent COVID-19 was sourced from the United States, Italy and Spain.

Deletions cut 6 bases from V and 0 bases from J, with 6 bases between. CDR1 and CDR2 (germline): LNHDA, SQIVND (reference sequence). The CDR3 length is 13 residues. Produced via immunoSEQ multiplex PCR; TCRdb's table is partial and in-frame only. The sample carries about 290,000 clones, about 85% recorded once. V is TRBV19 and J is TRBJ2-1, with D perhaps TRBD1 (6 bases). Sequencing was done on a sample of peripheral blood. The sequence derives from a woman aged 45-65 years with active or convalescent COVID-19. The CDR3, as DNA: TGTGCCAGTAGGGACAGCTCCTACAATGAGCAGTTCTTC. Translating gives CASRDSSYNEQFF.